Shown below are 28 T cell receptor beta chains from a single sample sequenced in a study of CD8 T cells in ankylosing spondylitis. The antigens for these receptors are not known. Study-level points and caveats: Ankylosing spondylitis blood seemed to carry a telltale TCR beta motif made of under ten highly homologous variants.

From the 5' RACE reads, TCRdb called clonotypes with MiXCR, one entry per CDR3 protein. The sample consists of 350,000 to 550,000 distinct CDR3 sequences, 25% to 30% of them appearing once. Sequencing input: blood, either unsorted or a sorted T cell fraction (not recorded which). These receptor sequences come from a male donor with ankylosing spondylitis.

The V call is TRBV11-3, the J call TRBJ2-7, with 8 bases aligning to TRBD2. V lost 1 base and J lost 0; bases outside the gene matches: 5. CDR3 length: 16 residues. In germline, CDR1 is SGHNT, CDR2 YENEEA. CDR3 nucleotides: TGTGCCAGCAGCTTAGGAGGGACTAGTCCCTCCTACGAGCAGTACGTC. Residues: CASSLGGTSPSYEQYV.

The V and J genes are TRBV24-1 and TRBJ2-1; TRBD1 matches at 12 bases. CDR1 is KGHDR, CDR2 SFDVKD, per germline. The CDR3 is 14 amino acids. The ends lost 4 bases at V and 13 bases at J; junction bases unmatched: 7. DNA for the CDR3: TGTGCCACCAGTGACCCCTCTGGGACAGGGGGCCAGTTCTTC. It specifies CATSDPSGTGGQFF.

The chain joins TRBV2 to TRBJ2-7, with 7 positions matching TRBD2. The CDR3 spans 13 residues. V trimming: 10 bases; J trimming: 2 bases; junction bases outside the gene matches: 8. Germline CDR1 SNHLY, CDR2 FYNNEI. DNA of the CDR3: TGTGCCACCGGGGGGACTTACCCCTACGAGCAGTACGTC. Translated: CATGGTYPYEQYV.

The CDR3 loop is CSARVGQGNYQPQHF. DNA for the CDR3: TGCAGTGCTAGAGTTGGACAGGGGAATTATCAGCCCCAGCATTTT. The chain links TRBV20-1 to TRBJ1-5; TRBD1 matches 9 bases. CDR3 length: 15 residues. The ends lost 1 base at V and 5 bases at J; junction bases unmatched: 6. CDR1 is DFQATT, CDR2 SNEGSKA, per germline (reference sequence).

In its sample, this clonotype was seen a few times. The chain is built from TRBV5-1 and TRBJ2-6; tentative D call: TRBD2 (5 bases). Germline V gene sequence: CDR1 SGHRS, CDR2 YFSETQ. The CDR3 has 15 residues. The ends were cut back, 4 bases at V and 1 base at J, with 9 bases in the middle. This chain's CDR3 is CASSAGSSGANVLTF. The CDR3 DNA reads TGCGCCAGCAGCGCGGGCTCATCTGGGGCCAACGTCCTGACTTTC.

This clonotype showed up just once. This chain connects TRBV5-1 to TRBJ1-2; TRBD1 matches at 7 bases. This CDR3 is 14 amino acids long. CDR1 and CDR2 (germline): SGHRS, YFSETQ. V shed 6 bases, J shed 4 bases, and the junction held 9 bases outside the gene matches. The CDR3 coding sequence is TGCGCCAGCAACGAACAGGGGTCTACCTATGGCTACACCTTC. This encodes CASNEQGSTYGYTF.

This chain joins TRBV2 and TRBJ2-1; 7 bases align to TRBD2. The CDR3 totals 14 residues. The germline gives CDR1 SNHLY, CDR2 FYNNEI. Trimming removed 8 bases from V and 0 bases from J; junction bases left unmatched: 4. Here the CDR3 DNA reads TGTGCCAGCCTTGGCGGGAGCTCCTACAATGAGCAGTTCTTC. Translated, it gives CASLGGSSYNEQFF. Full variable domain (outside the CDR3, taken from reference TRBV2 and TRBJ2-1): EPEVTQTPSHQVTQMGQEVILRCVPISNHLYFYWYRQILGQKVEFLVSFYNNEISEKSEIFDDQFSVERPDGSNFTLKIRSTKLEDSAMYFCASLGGSSYNEQFFGPGTRLTVL.

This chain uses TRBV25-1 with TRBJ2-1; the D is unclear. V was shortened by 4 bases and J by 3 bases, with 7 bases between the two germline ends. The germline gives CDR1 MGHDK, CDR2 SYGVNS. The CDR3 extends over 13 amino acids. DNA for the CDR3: TGTGCCAGCAGTGCAAACAGCTACAATGAGCAGTTCTTC. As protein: CASSANSYNEQFF.

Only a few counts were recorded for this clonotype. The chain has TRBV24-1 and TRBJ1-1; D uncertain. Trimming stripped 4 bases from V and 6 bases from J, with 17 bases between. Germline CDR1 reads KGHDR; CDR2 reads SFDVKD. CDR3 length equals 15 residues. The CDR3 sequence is CATSDPFKGAPEAFF. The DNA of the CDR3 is TGTGCCACCAGTGACCCTTTCAAAGGAGCGCCTGAAGCTTTCTTT.

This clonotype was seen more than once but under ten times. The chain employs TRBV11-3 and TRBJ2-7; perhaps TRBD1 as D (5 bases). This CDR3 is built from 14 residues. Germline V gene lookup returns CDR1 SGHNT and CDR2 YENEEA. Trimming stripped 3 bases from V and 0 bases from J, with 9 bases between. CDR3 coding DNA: TGTGCCAGCAGCTTTAGGGGTGACTCCTACGAGCAGTACGTC. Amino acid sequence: CASSFRGDSYEQYV.

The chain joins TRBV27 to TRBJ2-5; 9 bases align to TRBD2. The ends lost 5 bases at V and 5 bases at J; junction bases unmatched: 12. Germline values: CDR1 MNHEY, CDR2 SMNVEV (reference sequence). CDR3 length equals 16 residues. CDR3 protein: CASSPLRLSGRETQYF. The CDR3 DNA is TGTGCCAGCAGTCCCCTTCGTTTAAGCGGGAGGGAGACCCAGTACTTC.

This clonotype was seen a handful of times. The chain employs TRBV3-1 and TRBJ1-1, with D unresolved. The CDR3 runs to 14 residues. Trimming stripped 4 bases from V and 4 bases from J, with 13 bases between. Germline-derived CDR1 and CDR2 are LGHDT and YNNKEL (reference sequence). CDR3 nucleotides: TGTGCCAGCAGCCCCCTGGGAGTGGGCACTGAAGCTTTCTTT. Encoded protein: CASSPLGVGTEAFF.

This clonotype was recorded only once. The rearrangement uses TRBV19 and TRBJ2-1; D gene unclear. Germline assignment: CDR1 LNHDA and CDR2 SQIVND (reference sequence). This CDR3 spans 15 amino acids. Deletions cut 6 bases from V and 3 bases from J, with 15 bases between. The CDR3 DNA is TGTGCCAGTAGAAATACACGTTCAGTCTACAATGAGCAGTTCTTC. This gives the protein CASRNTRSVYNEQFF.

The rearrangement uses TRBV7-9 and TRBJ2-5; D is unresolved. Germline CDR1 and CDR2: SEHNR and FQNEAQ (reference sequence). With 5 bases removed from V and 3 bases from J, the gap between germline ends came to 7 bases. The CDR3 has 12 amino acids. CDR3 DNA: TGTGCCAGCAGCCTTCCGAAAGAGACCCAGTACTTC. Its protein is CASSLPKETQYF.

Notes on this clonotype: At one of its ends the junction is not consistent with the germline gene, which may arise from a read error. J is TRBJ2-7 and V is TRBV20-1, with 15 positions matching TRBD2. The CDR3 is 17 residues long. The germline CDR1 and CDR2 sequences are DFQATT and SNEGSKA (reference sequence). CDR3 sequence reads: CCAEAIRTSGRVHEQYF. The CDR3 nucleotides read TGCTGTGCCGAAGCAATTAGGACTAGCGGGAGGGTCCACGAGCAGTACTTC.

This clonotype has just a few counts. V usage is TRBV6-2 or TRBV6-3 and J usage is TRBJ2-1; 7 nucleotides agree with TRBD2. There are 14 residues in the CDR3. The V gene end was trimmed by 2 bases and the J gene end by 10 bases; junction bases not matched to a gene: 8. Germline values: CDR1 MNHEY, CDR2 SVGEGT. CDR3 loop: CASSYDGGRGEQFF. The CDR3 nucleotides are TGTGCCAGCAGTTACGACGGGGGGAGGGGCGAGCAGTTCTTC.

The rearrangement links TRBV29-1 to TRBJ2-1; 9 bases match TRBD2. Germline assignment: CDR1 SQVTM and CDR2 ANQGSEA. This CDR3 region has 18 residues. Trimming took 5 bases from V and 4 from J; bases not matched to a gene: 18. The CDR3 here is CSVRPPSGKEKGYNEQFF. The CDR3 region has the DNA TGCAGCGTTCGACCGCCTAGCGGGAAAGAAAAGGGATACAATGAGCAGTTCTTC.

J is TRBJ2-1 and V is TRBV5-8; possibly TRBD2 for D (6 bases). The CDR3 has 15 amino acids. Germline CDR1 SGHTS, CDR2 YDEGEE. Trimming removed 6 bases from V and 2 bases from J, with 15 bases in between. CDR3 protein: CASTQMEGTYNEQFF. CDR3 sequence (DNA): TGTGCCAGCACCCAAATGGAGGGAACCTACAATGAGCAGTTCTTC.

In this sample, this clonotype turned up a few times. In DNA form, the CDR3 reads TGTGCCAGCAGTTTATCGTTACAGGGGGCGGTTGGCTACACCTTC. Amino acids: CASSLSLQGAVGYTF. The chain couples TRBV27 to TRBJ1-2; 9 positions match TRBD1. The CDR3 sequence is 15 residues long. Per the germline V gene, CDR1 is MNHEY and CDR2 is SMNVEV (reference sequence). J was trimmed by 7 bases and V by 0 bases; bases with no gene match: 6.

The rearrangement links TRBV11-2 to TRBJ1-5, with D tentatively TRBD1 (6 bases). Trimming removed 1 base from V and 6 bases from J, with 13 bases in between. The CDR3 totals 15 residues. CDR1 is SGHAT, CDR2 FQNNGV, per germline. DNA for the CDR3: TGTGCCAGCAGCTTAGGCAGGGGCGCAGGTCAGCCCCAGCATTTT. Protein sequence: CASSLGRGAGQPQHF. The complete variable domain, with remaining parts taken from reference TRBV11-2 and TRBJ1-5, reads EAGVAQSPRYKIIEKRQSVAFWCNPISGHATLYWYQQILGQGPKLLIQFQNNGVVDDSQLPKDRFSAERLKGVDSTLKIQPAKLEDSAVYLCASSLGRGAGQPQHFGDGTRLSIL.

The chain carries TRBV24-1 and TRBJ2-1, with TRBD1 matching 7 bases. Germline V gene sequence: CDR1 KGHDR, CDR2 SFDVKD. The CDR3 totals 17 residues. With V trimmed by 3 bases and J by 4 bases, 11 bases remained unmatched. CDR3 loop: CATSDPIQGDAYNEQFF. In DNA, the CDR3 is TGTGCCACCAGTGATCCAATTCAGGGGGATGCGTACAATGAGCAGTTCTTC.

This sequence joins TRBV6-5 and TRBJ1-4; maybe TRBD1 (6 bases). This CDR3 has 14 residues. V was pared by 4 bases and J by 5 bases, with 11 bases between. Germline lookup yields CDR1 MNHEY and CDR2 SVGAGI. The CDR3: CASSSGQGNEKLFF. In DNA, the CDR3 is TGTGCCAGCAGTTCGGGACAAGGAAATGAAAAACTGTTTTTT.

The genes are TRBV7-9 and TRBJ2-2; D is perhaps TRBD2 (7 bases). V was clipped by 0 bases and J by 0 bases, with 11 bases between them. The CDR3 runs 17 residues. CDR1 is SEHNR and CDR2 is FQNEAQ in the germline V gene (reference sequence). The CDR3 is CASSLAPGGPNTGELFF. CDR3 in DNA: TGTGCCAGCAGCTTAGCCCCGGGGGGCCCGAACACCGGGGAGCTGTTTTTT.

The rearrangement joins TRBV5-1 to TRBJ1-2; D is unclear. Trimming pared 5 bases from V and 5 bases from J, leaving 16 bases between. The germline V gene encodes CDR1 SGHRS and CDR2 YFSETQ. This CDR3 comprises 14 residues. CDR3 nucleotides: TGCGCCAGCAGGCCGCAAAGGCAGGATTATGGCTACACCTTC. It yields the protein CASRPQRQDYGYTF.

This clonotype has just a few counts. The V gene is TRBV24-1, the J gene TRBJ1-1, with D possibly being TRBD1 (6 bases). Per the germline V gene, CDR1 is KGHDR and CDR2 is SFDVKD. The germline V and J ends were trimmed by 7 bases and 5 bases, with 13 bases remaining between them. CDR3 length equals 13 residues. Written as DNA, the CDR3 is TGTGCCACCAGCTCAGGGGATACGACTGAAGCTTTCTTT. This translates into CATSSGDTTEAFF.

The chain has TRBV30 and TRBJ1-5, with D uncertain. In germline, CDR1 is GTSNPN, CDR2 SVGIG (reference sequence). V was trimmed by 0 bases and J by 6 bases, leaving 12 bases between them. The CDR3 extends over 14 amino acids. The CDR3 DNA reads TGTGCCTGGAGTGTAGTGGCAGGCCGTCAGCCCCAGCATTTT. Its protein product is CAWSVVAGRQPQHF.

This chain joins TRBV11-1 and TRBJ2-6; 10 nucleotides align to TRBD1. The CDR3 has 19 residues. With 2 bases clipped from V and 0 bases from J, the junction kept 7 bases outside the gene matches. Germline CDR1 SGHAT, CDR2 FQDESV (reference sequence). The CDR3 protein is CASSLIGQGVGSGANVLTF. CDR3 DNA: TGTGCCAGCAGCTTAATAGGACAGGGGGTTGGCTCTGGGGCCAACGTCCTGACTTTC. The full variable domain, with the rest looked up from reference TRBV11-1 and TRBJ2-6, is EAEVAQSPRYKITEKSQAVAFWCDPISGHATLYWYRQILGQGPELLVQFQDESVVDDSQLPKDRFSAERLKGVDSTLKIQPAELGDSAMYLCASSLIGQGVGSGANVLTFGAGSRLTVL.

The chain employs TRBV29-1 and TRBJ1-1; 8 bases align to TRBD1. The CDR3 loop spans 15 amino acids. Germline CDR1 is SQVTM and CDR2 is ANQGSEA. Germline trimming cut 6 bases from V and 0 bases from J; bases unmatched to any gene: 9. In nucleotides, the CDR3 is TGCAGCGTCGTTTACAGGGGGGTCATGAACACTGAAGCTTTCTTT. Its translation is CSVVYRGVMNTEAFF.